Listed below are T cell receptor beta chains from one sample, sequenced in a study of beta chain features in type 1 diabetes. Sequencing used immunoSEQ multiplex PCR; TCRdb keeps in-frame clones, though not all of them. The sample contains 300,000 or so clones, roughly 8% of which appear only once. Sample: central memory CD4+ T cells from blood. The receptors come from a woman younger than 30 in good health. The CDR3 runs from the conserved cysteine through the conserved F or W. A D gene is named only where the DNA matches it firmly. The size field is filled for only some rows; it gives once, few, many or a size class.

V	D	size	J	DNA	CDR3
TRBV28	TRBD1	many	TRBJ1-1	TGTGCCAGCAGCGACAGGGGGCTGTTGAACACTGAAGCTTTCTTT	CASSDRGLLNTEAFF
TRBV5-4	-	-	TRBJ1-2	TGTGCCAGCAGCTTGGCCCGGGAATATTCTGGCTACACCTTC	CASSLAREYSGYTF
TRBV2	TRBD1	-	TRBJ2-7	TGTGCCAGCAGTGAAGAGGGGACAGTTGACTTC	CASSEEGTVDF
TRBV16	TRBD2	many	TRBJ2-1	TGTGCCAGCAGCCAGCTAGCGGGAGGGTCGGTTGAGCAGTTCTTC	CASSQLAGGSVEQFF
TRBV29-1	TRBD1	-	TRBJ2-5	TGCAGCGTTGGCCGGTCCGGGACAGGGTGGAAAGAGACCCAGTACTTC	CSVGRSGTGWKETQYF
TRBV5-1	TRBD2	-	TRBJ2-5	TGCGCCAGCAGGTCAACCGGGACTAGCGGGAGTGAGACCCAGTACTTC	CASRSTGTSGSETQYF
TRBV5-4	TRBD2	many	TRBJ2-1	TGTGCCAGCACTTTTAGCGGGAGGGCCTACAATGAGCAGTTCTTC	CASTFSGRAYNEQFF
TRBV7-3	-	few	TRBJ1-1	TGTGCCAGCAGCACCCGACAGAACACTGAAGCTTTCTTT	CASSTRQNTEAFF
TRBV2	TRBD1	-	TRBJ2-3	TGTGCCAGCAGTGTAAGTCGGACAGGGGCCGGGGCAGATACGCAGTATTTT	CASSVSRTGAGADTQYF
TRBV18	-	-	TRBJ2-5	TGTGCCAGCTCACCGGAGGGGGTTCCAGAGACCCAGTACTTC	CASSPEGVPETQYF
TRBV15	-	few	TRBJ1-4	TGTGCCACCAGCAGAGATCCGGGACGGACTAATGAAAAACTGTTTTTT	CATSRDPGRTNEKLFF
TRBV5-4	TRBD2	few	TRBJ2-7	TGTGCCAGCAGCCGGACTAGCGGAGGGCTCTACGAGCAGTACTTC	CASSRTSGGLYEQYF
TRBV5-5	TRBD1	-	TRBJ2-3	TGTGCCAGCAGCTTGGATCAGGGGGTCACAGATACGCAGTATTTT	CASSLDQGVTDTQYF
TRBV9	-	-	TRBJ2-7	TGTGCCAGCAGCGTTGGAGGGACGGGCTACGAGCAGTACTTC	CASSVGGTGYEQYF
TRBV2	-	-	TRBJ2-5	TGTGCCAGCGCTCGGGATAGCGGAGGGGGCCAAGAGACCCAGTACTTC	CASARDSGGGQETQYF
TRBV5-4	-	many	TRBJ1-1	TGTGCCAGCAGCTTGGCCGGGACCCGATACACTGAAGCTTTCTTT	CASSLAGTRYTEAFF
TRBV2	TRBD1	-	TRBJ1-2	TGTGCCAGCAAATCCGGGACAGGGCCCTATGGCTACACCTTC	CASKSGTGPYGYTF
TRBV28	-	-	TRBJ2-3	TGTGCCAGCAGAAAAAGCGGGAGCACAGATACGCAGTATTTT	CASRKSGSTDTQYF
TRBV6-1	-	-	TRBJ2-5	TGTGCCAGCAGTGAGGACCTCCGACGGGAGACCCAGTACTTC	CASSEDLRRETQYF
TRBV4-1	-	few	TRBJ2-5	TGCGCCAGCCTCGATGGGGGGGGCGAAGAGACCCAGTACTTC	CASLDGGGEETQYF
TRBV19	-	few	TRBJ1-1	TGTGCCAGTAGCGTTGAGGTAATGAACACTGAAGCTTTCTTT	CASSVEVMNTEAFF
TRBV6-1	-	few	TRBJ2-2	TGTGCCAGCAGTGATACGGGACAGAACACCGGGGAGCTGTTTTTT	CASSDTGQNTGELFF
TRBV7-2	TRBD2	-	TRBJ2-7	TGTGCCAGCAGCTTACGACTAGCGGGAGCATGGGGAGGCTACGAGCAGTACTTC	CASSLRLAGAWGGYEQYF
TRBV29-1	-	-	TRBJ2-3	TGCAGCGTTGACCCAGGGGGGCGAGATACGCAGTATTTT	CSVDPGGRDTQYF
TRBV27	-	few	TRBJ1-5	TGTGCCAGCAGAAACCGGCAGCCCCAGCATTTT	CASRNRQPQHF
TRBV4-3	-	-	TRBJ2-5	TGCGCCAGCAGCCCTTGGACTAACGATCAAGAGACCCAGTACTTC	CASSPWTNDQETQYF
TRBV11-2	-	many	TRBJ2-2	TGTGCCAGCAGCCCCTGGGACACCGGGGAGCTGTTTTTT	CASSPWDTGELFF
TRBV6-6	-	-	TRBJ2-3	TGTGCCAGCAGCCCTCCGGGAACAGATACGCAGTATTTT	CASSPPGTDTQYF
TRBV28	-	-	TRBJ2-7	TGTGCCAGCAGTTTCAGGGGCACTAACTACGAGCAGTACTTC	CASSFRGTNYEQYF
TRBV9	-	few	TRBJ2-5	TGTGCCAGCAGCGTTGGGGCGCAAGAGACCCAGTACTTC	CASSVGAQETQYF
TRBV7-8	TRBD2	-	TRBJ2-3	TGTGCCAGCAGCCTGACCCGCGGGGGAGGGCTGCGCACAGATACGCAGTATTTT	CASSLTRGGGLRTDTQYF
TRBV4-1	-	few	TRBJ2-3	TGCGCCAGCAGCCGTTCCGAGGACGGCACAGATACGCAGTATTTT	CASSRSEDGTDTQYF
TRBV18	TRBD2	-	TRBJ2-7	TGTGCCAGCTCACCACCGGGCGGGAGCACCTACGAGCAGTACTTC	CASSPPGGSTYEQYF
TRBV11-1	-	many	TRBJ2-1	TGTGCCAGCAGCTTTAACTACAATGAGCAGTTCTTC	CASSFNYNEQFF
TRBV5-6	TRBD2	few	TRBJ2-3	TGTGCCAGCAGCACACTAGCGGTTCTAATGGGTACGCAGTATTTT	CASSTLAVLMGTQYF
TRBV7-2	TRBD1	-	TRBJ2-1	TGTGCCAGCAGCTCAACAGGGGGCACTGAGCAGTTCTTC	CASSSTGGTEQFF
TRBV27	-	few	TRBJ2-1	TGTGCCAGCAGTTTAAACAGGGCTGTCTACAATGAGCAGTTCTTC	CASSLNRAVYNEQFF
TRBV4-1	-	-	TRBJ1-2	TGCGCCAGCAGCGTAGTCATTTCGCAAAGGGGCTACACCTTC	CASSVVISQRGYTF
TRBV11-2	-	-	TRBJ2-7	TGTGCCAGCAGCGCGGGACTGTCTTTTTACGAGCAGTACTTC	CASSAGLSFYEQYF
TRBV4-2	TRBD1	-	TRBJ2-5	TGTGCCAGCAGCCAAGATACGGACAGGGGGCTGGAGACCCAGTACTTC	CASSQDTDRGLETQYF
TRBV11-2	-	few	TRBJ2-5	TGTGCCAGCAGCCCAGGCCTAGGGGAGACCCAGTACTTC	CASSPGLGETQYF
TRBV2	-	few	TRBJ1-2	TGTGCCAGCAGTGAAGGCAGGGGCAACTATGGCTACACCTTC	CASSEGRGNYGYTF
TRBV11-2	TRBD2	few	TRBJ2-7	TGTGCCAGCAGCTTAGAGTCAGCGGGATTAGCCGAGCAGTACTTC	CASSLESAGLAEQYF
TRBV20-1	-	few	TRBJ2-1	TGCAGTGCTCTGGCGCACAATGAGCAGTTCTTC	CSALAHNEQFF
TRBV7-2	TRBD1	few	TRBJ2-7	TGTGCCAGCAGCTTAGACAGGGGAACTCGCGAGCAGTACTTC	CASSLDRGTREQYF
TRBV4-3	TRBD1	-	TRBJ1-2	TGCGCCAGCAGCCAAGACGCGATCCCAGGGGGGGCTGGCTACACCTTC	CASSQDAIPGGAGYTF
TRBV5-1	-	few	TRBJ2-3	TGCGCCAGCAGCTTGGGGGCAAGGAGCGGCACAGATACGCAGTATTTT	CASSLGARSGTDTQYF
TRBV28	-	many	TRBJ1-5	TGTGCCAGCAGTTTACACCAGTCGGACAATCAGCCCCAGCATTTT	CASSLHQSDNQPQHF
TRBV28	-	-	TRBJ1-5	TGTGCCAGCAGTTTTGGGGGCGGAGGTCAGCCCCAGCATTTT	CASSFGGGGQPQHF
TRBV6-5	-	-	TRBJ1-4	TGTGCCAGCAGTTTCCAGACGAGGGAAAAACTGTTTTTT	CASSFQTREKLFF
TRBV2	TRBD2	-	TRBJ2-7	TGTGCCAGCAGTGAAGAACGGGCTAGCGGGAGGGTCGAGCAGTACTTC	CASSEERASGRVEQYF
TRBV7-2	TRBD2	few	TRBJ2-1	TGTGCCAGCAGCTCCCGTAATAGCGGGGTTTGGCCTGAGCAGTTCTTC	CASSSRNSGVWPEQFF
TRBV9	-	many	TRBJ2-2	TGTGCCAGCAGCGTAGCCGGGGCCACCGGGGAGCTGTTTTTT	CASSVAGATGELFF
TRBV6-6	TRBD2	few	TRBJ2-1	TGTGCCAGCAGTCTGAGCGGGGCATCCTACAATGAGCAGTTCTTC	CASSLSGASYNEQFF
TRBV4-2	TRBD1	few	TRBJ1-5	TGTGCCAGCAGCCAACACGGGACAGGGACTTCGCCCCAGCATTTT	CASSQHGTGTSPQHF
TRBV6-1	-	-	TRBJ1-1	TGTGCCAGCAGGCGTCAGGGGAACACTGAAGCTTTCTTT	CASRRQGNTEAFF
TRBV7-3	-	-	TRBJ2-2	TGTGCCAGCAGCTTATCGAAGGACACCGGGGAGCTGTTTTTT	CASSLSKDTGELFF
TRBV7-9	TRBD1	few	TRBJ1-4	TGTGCCAGCAGTCCTACGGGACAGGTCGGCGAAAAACTGTTTTTT	CASSPTGQVGEKLFF
TRBV4-3	-	-	TRBJ1-2	TGCGCCAGCAGCCAAGATTTTGGCAGAGCCACTAACTATGGCTACACCTTC	CASSQDFGRATNYGYTF
TRBV28	TRBD1	-	TRBJ2-7	TGTGCCAGCAGCCCCCGACAGGGCAGAGCTTACGAGCAGTACTTC	CASSPRQGRAYEQYF